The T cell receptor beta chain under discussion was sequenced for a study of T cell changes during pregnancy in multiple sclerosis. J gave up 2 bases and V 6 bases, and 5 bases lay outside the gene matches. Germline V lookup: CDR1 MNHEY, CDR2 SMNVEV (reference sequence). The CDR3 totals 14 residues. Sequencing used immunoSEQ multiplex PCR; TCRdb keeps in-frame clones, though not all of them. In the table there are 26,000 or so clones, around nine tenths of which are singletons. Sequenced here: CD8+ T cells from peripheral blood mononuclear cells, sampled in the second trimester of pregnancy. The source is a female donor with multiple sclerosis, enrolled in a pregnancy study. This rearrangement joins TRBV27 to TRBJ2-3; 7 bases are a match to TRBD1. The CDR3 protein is CASSLGQYTDTQYF. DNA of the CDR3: TGTGCCAGCAGCTTGGGACAGTACACAGATACGCAGTATTTT.